The 9 T cell receptor beta chains given below trace back to one sample, sequenced in a study of blood T cell repertoires in COVID-19. Method: immunoSEQ multiplex PCR; TCRdb's copy keeps in-frame clones and lacks some. The table lists more than 70,000 clones, 80% of them singletons. Input material: peripheral blood. The receptor set was obtained from a woman in her 70s with acute or convalescent COVID-19.

The V gene is TRBV7-3, the J gene TRBJ2-5; tentative D call: TRBD2 (5 bases). Germline CDR1 is SGHTA and CDR2 is FQGTGA. V shed 5 bases and J shed 5 bases, with 12 bases lying between them. This CDR3 has 13 amino acids. The CDR3: CASSRGSGETQYF. The CDR3 DNA follows: TGTGCCAGCAGCCGGGGATCTGGGGAGACCCAGTACTTC.

The chain links TRBV7-8 to TRBJ2-7; 7 bases align to TRBD2. The V gene's germline CDR1 is SGHVS and CDR2 FQNEAQ. The J segment lost 6 bases and the V segment lost 10 bases, leaving 9 bases of the junction unmatched. This CDR3 region has 12 residues. For the CDR3, the DNA is TGTGCCACCGGCGGGAGCTCCCTCGAGCAGTACTTC. It yields the protein CATGGSSLEQYF. The entire variable domain, with the rest obtained from reference TRBV7-8 and TRBJ2-7, is as follows: GAGVSQSPRYKVAKRGQDVALRCDPISGHVSLFWYQQALGQGPEFLTYFQNEAQLDKSGLPSDRFFAERPEGSVSTLKIQRTQQEDSAVYLCATGGSSLEQYFGPGTRLTVT.

V usage is TRBV6-5 and J usage is TRBJ2-7, with D perhaps matching TRBD1 (5 bases). The CDR3 is made up of 14 amino acids. In germline, CDR1 is MNHEY, CDR2 SVGAGI. V lost 6 bases, J lost 0 bases, and 12 bases lay in between. CDR3 in DNA: TGTGCCAGCAGACCCCTTAGGGGCTCCTACGAGCAGTACTTC. As protein: CASRPLRGSYEQYF.

This chain connects TRBV6-5 to TRBJ1-6, with D possibly TRBD1 on 6 matching bases. Per the germline V gene, CDR1 is MNHEY and CDR2 is SVGAGI. The CDR3 totals 14 residues. The V and J ends lost 6 bases and 5 bases respectively, with 11 bases between them. CDR3 loop: CASRKQGNNSPLHF. Written as DNA, the CDR3 is TGTGCCAGCAGGAAACAGGGAAATAATTCACCCCTCCACTTT.

This clone was detected a few times. The gene calls are TRBV7-8 and TRBJ2-1; D call uncertain. Germline-derived CDR1 and CDR2 are SGHVS and FQNEAQ. With 0 bases removed from V and 9 bases from J, the gap between germline ends came to 9 bases. CDR3 length equals 13 residues. The chain's CDR3 is CASSLAGWVEQFF. The CDR3 DNA follows: TGTGCCAGCAGCTTAGCCGGGTGGGTTGAGCAGTTCTTC.

The V and J genes are TRBV2 and TRBJ2-7; possible D gene TRBD2, 6 bases. V was pared by 3 bases and J by 0 bases, with 9 bases between. CDR3 size: 14 residues. CDR1 and CDR2 from the germline V gene are SNHLY and FYNNEI. In DNA, the CDR3 is TGTGCCAGCAGTGAGAGGGGAGGCTCCTACGAGCAGTACTTC. Protein sequence: CASSERGGSYEQYF.

The chain recombines TRBV19 with TRBJ1-6; 11 nucleotides agree with TRBD1. CDR1 and CDR2 (germline): LNHDA, SQIVND (reference sequence). V shed 7 bases, J shed 7 bases, and the junction held 12 bases outside the gene matches. The CDR3 sequence is 17 residues long. The CDR3 region has the DNA TGTGCCAGTACCGCTGTCTCCGGGACAGGGGGGAATTCACCCCTCCACTTT. The encoded protein is CASTAVSGTGGNSPLHF.

This sequence joins TRBV5-1 and TRBJ2-1, with 10 nucleotides matching TRBD2. The CDR3 consists of 15 residues. CDR1 and CDR2 from the germline V gene are SGHRS and YFSETQ. V dropped 1 base and J dropped 4; count of bases not matched to a gene: 2. Here the CDR3 DNA reads TGCGCCAGCAGCTTGTTTAGCGGGAGGTACAATGAGCAGTTCTTC. It is translated as CASSLFSGRYNEQFF.

The rearrangement uses TRBV18 and TRBJ2-3, with 9 bases matching TRBD2. The ends lost 4 bases at V and 2 bases at J; junction bases unmatched: 4. The CDR3 is 15 amino acids. Germline CDR1 KGHSH, CDR2 LQKENI. In DNA form, the CDR3 reads TGTGCCAGCTCACGACTAGCGGAGCACACAGATACGCAGTATTTT. Translating gives CASSRLAEHTDTQYF.